Described below is a single TCR beta chain sequence and its context. Antigen: not known. Germline loops: CDR1 MNHNY, CDR2 SVGAGI (reference sequence). CDR3 length: 14 amino acids. Trimming shortened V by 8 bases and J by 0 bases, and 11 bases separated the two germline ends. This sample stems from a study of T cell responses to AZD1222 COVID-19 vaccine. Study conclusions and caveats: Reportedly, nearly half of unique spike TCRs recognized epitopes outside B.1.351/B.1.1.7 mutations. The donor group comprised mostly white British people and more females; the analysis possibly underestimated clonal diversity. Just five to seven AZD1222 recipients tested seropositive at baseline. Distributed over spike, vaccine-associated CD4 TCRs predominated at 160-218 and 743-854.

Clones were sequenced by immunoSEQ multiplex PCR, and TCRdb holds only the in-frame ones, with some missing. This sample has about 100,000 clones; 85% to 95% occur once, and the top ten carry more than 4%. The chain is built from TRBV6-6 and TRBJ1-3, with D maybe TRBD1 (6 bases). Material: peripheral blood, obtained on day 0 of AZD1222 vaccination. The receptor was isolated from an adult in good health. The CDR3 DNA reads TGTGCCAGCCACACAGGGAGCTCTGGAAACACCATATATTTT. Residues: CASHTGSSGNTIYF.